This TCR beta chain derives from a study of OX40 agonist ivuxolimab in advanced cancers. Study in general: Dose-escalation subjects each had hepatocellular carcinoma, melanoma, renal cell or head and neck cancer. With a range of roughly 23 to 79, age averaged about 59 years, and roughly 80% were male.

Points from the study as a whole: CD4+ and CD8+ blood T cells expanded clonally by week 6 at 0.1 to 3.0 mg/kg. Certain nonresponders likewise exhibited a low normalized T-cell clonal expansion.

V was clipped by 5 bases and J by 3 bases, with 8 bases between them. This CDR3 has 11 amino acids. Germline V CDR1 and CDR2: DFQATT, SNEGSKA (reference sequence). Only in-frame clones appear in the TCRdb table, and some are missing; sequencing was by immunoSEQ multiplex PCR. The sample comprises around 66,000 clones, roughly 87% of which are singletons, and around 0.37% rests with the top ten. About this clone itself: As yet, its antigen is unknown.

The sequence was collected from an adult with an advanced solid tumor such as melanoma, head and neck, liver or kidney cancer. V and J are TRBV20-1 and TRBJ2-7; D might be TRBD1 (5 bases). Sequencing used CD4+ or CD8+ T cells sorted from blood, obtained in a trial of the OX40 agonist ivuxolimab. DNA of the CDR3: TGCAGTGCTCATCAGGGCTACGAGCAGTACTTC. Protein product: CSAHQGYEQYF.